The present TCR beta chain was sequenced within a study of shared clonotypes between healthy human individuals. Subsets obtained from CD4+ cells comprised CD45RA+ naive and CD45RA-negative memory cells. Concerning this clone: The antigen remains undetermined. Other DNA sequences in this specimen translate into the identical CDR3.

Study-level findings and limits: Blood alone was sampled, and tissue repertoires likely differ.

TCRdb's table, derived via immunoSEQ multiplex PCR, lists solely in-frame clones and lacks some. The sample shows around 240,000 clones, over 60% of them seen only once. Sample: memory CD4+ T cells sorted from blood. Subset defined: CD45RA-negative fraction. The TCR sequence derives from a man aged 25-40 years in good health.

CDR3 sequence reads: CASSLEKGGYTF. For the CDR3, the DNA is TGTGCCAGCAGCTTAGAAAAGGGCGGCTACACCTTC. The J gene is TRBJ1-2, the V gene TRBV11-2; D is uncertain. V was trimmed by 0 bases and J by 8 bases, leaving 7 bases between them. Germline V CDR1 and CDR2: SGHAT, FQNNGV. The CDR3 is made up of 12 amino acids.